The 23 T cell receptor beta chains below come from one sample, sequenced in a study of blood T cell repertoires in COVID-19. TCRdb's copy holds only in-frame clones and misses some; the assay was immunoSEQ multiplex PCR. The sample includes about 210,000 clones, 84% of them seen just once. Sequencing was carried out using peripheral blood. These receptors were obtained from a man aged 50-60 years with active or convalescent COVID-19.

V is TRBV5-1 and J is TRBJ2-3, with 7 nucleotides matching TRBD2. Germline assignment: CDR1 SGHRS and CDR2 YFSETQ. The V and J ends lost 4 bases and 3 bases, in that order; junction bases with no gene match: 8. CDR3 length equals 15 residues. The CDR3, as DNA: TGCGCCAGCAGCAGGGTGGCGGGAGCTACAGATACGCAGTATTTT. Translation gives CASSRVAGATDTQYF.

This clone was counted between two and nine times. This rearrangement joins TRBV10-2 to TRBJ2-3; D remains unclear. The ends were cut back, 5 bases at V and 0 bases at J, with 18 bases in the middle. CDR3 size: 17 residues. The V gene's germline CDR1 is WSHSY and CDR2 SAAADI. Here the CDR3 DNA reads TGCGCCAGCAGTCCCACGCTTGGTGCGGCTAGCACAGATACGCAGTATTTT. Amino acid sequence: CASSPTLGAASTDTQYF.

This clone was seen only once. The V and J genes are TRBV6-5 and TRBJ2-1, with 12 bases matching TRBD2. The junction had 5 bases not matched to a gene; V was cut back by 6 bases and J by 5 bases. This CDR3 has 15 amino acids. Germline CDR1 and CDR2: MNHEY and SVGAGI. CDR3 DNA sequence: TGTGCCAGCAGCAGACTAGCGGGGGCCCACAATGAGCAGTTCTTC. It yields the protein CASSRLAGAHNEQFF.

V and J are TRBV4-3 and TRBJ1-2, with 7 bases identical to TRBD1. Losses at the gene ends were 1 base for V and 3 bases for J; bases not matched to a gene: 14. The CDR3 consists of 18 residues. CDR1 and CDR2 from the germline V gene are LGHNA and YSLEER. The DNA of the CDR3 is TGCGCCAGCAGCCAAGCCTACACAGGGAAAGGGGGCTACTATGGCTACACCTTC. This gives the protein CASSQAYTGKGGYYGYTF.

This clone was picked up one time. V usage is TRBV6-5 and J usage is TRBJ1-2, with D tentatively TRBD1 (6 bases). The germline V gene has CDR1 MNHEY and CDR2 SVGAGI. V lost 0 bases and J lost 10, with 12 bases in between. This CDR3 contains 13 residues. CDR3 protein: CASSYSRGADYTF. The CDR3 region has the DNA TGTGCCAGCAGTTACTCCCGGGGGGCGGACTACACCTTC.

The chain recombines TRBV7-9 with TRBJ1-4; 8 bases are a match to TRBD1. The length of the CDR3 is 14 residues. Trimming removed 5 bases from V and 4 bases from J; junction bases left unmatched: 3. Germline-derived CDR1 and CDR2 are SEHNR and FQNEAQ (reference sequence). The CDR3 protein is CASSRDRHNEKLFF. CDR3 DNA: TGTGCCAGCAGCCGGGACAGGCATAATGAAAAACTGTTTTTT.

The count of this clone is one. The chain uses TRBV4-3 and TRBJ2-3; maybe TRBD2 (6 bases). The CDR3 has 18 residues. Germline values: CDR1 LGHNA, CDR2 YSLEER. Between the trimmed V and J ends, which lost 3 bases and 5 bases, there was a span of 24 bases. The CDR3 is CASSHNPLGPSDGDTQYF. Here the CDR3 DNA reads TGCGCCAGCAGCCATAACCCGCTTGGCCCTAGCGATGGAGATACGCAGTATTTT.

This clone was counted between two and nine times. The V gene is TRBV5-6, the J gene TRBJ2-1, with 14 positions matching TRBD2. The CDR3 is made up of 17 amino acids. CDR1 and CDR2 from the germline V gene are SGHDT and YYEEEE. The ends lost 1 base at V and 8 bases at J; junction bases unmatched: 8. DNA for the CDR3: TGTGCCAGCAGCTTGTGCCCGGGACTAGCGGGGGTGGATGAGCAGTTCTTC. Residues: CASSLCPGLAGVDEQFF.

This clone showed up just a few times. CDR3 loop: CASSRFQEQFF. CDR3 sequence (DNA): TGTGCCAGCAGCCGATTCCAGGAGCAGTTCTTC. The chain joins TRBV7-2 to TRBJ2-1; D is uncertain. The germline CDR1 and CDR2 sequences are SGHTA and FQGNSA. Trimming stripped 5 bases from V and 10 bases from J, with 9 bases between. This CDR3 contains 11 residues.

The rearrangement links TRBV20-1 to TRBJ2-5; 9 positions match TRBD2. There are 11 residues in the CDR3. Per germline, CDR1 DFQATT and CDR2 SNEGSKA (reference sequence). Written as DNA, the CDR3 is TGCAGAGCGGGAGGAACAGAGACCCAGTACTTC. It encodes CRAGGTETQYF.

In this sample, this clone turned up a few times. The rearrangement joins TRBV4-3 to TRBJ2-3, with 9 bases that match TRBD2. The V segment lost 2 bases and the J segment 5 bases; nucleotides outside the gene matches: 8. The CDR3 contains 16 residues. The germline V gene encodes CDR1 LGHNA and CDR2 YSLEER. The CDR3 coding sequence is TGCGCCAGCAGCCAATCTGGCGGGGGGGCGGAAGATACGCAGTATTTT. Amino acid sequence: CASSQSGGGAEDTQYF.

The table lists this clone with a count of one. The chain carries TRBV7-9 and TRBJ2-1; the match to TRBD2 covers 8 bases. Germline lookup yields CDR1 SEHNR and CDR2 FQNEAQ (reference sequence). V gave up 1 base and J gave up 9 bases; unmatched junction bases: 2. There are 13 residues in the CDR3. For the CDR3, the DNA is TGTGCCAGCAGCTTAGAAACTAGCGGTGAGCAGTTCTTC. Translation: CASSLETSGEQFF.

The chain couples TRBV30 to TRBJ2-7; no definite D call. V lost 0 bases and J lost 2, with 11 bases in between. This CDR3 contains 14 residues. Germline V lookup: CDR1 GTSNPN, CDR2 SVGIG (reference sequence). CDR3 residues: CAWSVRDNPYEQYF. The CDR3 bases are TGTGCCTGGAGTGTACGCGACAACCCCTACGAGCAGTACTTC. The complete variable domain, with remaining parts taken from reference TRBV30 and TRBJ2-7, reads SQTIHQWPATLVQPVGSPLSLECTVEGTSNPNLYWYRQAAGRGLQLLFYSVGIGQISSEVPQNLSASRPQDRQFILSSKKLLLSDSGFYLCAWSVRDNPYEQYFGPGTRLTVT.

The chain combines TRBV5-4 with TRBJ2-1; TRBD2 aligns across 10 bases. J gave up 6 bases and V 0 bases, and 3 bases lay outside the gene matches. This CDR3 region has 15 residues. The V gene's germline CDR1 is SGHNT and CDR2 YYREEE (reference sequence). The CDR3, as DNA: TGTGCCAGCAGCTTGGGCCCTAGCGGGAGCAATGAGCAGTTCTTC. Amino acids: CASSLGPSGSNEQFF.

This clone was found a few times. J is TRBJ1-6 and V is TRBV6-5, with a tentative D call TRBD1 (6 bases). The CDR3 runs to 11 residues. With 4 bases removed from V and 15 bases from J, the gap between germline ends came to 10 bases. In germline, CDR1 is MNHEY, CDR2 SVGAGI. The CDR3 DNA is TGTGCCAGCAGTTTCCACAGGGACCTCCACTTT. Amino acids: CASSFHRDLHF.

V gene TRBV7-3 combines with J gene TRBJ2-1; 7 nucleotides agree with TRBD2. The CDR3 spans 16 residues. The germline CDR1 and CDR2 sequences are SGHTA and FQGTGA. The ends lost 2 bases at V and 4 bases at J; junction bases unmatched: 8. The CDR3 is CASSLAGANEYNEQFF. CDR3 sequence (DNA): TGTGCCAGCAGCTTAGCGGGAGCCAACGAATACAATGAGCAGTTCTTC.

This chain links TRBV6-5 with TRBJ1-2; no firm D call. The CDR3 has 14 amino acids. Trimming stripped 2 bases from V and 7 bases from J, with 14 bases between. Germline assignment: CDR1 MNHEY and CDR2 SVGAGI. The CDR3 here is CASSYGGSRGGYTF. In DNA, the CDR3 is TGTGCCAGCAGTTACGGCGGATCGAGAGGTGGCTACACCTTC.

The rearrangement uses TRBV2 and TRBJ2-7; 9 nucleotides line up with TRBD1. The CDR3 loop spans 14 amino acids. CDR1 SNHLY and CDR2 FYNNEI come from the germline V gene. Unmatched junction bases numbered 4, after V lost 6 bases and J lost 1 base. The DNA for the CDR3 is TGTGCCAGCAGAAGGACAGGGGTTTCCTACGAGCAGTACGTC. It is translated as CASRRTGVSYEQYV.

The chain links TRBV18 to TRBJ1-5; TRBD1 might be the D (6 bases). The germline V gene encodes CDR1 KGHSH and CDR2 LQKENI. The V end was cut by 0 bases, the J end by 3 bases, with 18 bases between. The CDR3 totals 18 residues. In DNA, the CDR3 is TGTGCCAGCTCACCACCCCCGGGGACGGACAGAGTCAATCAGCCCCAGCATTTT. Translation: CASSPPPGTDRVNQPQHF.

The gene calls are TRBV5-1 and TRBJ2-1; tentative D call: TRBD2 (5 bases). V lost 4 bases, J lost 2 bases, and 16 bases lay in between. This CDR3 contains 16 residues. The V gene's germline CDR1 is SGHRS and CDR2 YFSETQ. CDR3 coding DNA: TGCGCCAGCAGCCAAACCCCGAGCGGAACCTACAATGAGCAGTTCTTC. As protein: CASSQTPSGTYNEQFF. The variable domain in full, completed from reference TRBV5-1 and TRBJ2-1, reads KAGVTQTPRYLIKTRGQQVTLSCSPISGHRSVSWYQQTPGQGLQFLFEYFSETQRNKGNFPGRFSGRQFSNSRSEMNVSTLELGDSALYLCASSQTPSGTYNEQFFGPGTRLTVL.

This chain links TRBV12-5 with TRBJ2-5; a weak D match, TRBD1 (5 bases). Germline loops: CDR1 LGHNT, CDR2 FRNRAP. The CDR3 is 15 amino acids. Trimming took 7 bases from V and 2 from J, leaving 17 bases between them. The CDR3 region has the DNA TGTGCTAGTGACCCAGGGCGTCAGGGACAAGAGACCCAGTACTTC. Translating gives CASDPGRQGQETQYF.

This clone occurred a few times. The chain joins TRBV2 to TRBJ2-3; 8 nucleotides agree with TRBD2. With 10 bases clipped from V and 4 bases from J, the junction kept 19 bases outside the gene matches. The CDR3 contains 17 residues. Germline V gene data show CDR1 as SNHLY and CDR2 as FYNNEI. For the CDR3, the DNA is TGTGCCACCTTAATTCCCCGGGGGGGCTTTTTTTCAGATACGCAGTATTTT. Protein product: CATLIPRGGFFSDTQYF.

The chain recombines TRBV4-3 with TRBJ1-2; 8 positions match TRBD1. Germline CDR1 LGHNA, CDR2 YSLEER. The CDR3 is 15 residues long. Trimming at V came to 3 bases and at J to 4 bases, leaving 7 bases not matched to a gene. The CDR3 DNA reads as TGCGCCAGCAGCCAGGCGGGACAGGAGTTCTATGGCTACACCTTC. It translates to CASSQAGQEFYGYTF.